The text below deals with one T cell receptor beta chain. Antigen: not known. Only in-frame clones appear in the TCRdb table, and some are missing; sequencing was by immunoSEQ multiplex PCR. Of around 66,000 clones listed, over 75% are singletons. This entry comes from a study of identifying expanded T cells in peripheral blood. The study, taken as a whole, reports: Approximately 1.1 clones differed between technical replicates, versus approximately 17 and 20 over time.

The V and J ends lost 6 bases and 2 bases respectively, with 6 bases between them. The CDR3 has 12 amino acids. The germline V gene encodes CDR1 LNHDA and CDR2 SQIVND (reference sequence). The clonotype originates from a person aged 18 to 70 in good health. The specimen was blood. The genes are TRBV19 and TRBJ2-3; unclear D gene. CDR3 in amino acids: CASSPTTDTQYF. CDR3 DNA sequence: TGTGCCAGTAGCCCTACCACAGATACGCAGTATTTT.